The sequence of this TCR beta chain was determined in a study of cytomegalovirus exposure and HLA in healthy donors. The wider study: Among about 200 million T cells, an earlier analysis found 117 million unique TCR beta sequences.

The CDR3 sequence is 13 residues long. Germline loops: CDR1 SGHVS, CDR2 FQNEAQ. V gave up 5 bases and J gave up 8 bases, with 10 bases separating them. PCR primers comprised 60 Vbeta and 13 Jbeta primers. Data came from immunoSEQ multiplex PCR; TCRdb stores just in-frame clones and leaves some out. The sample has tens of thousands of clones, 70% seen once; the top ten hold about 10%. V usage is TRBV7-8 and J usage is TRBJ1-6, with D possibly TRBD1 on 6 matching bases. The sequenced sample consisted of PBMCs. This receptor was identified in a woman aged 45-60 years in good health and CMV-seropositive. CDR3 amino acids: CASSLQGDSPLHF. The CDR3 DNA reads TGTGCCAGCAGCCTACAGGGCGATTCACCCCTCCACTTT.